The 12 T cell receptor beta chains listed next were all sequenced from one sample in a study of response to subunit inactivated influenza vaccine (dated by TCRdb to the late 2010s). To prepare the library, RT-PCR was applied. The data were produced on an Illumina HiSeq 2500. The raw public reads went through TCRdb reprocessing: fastp at Q25, MiXCR clone calling, in-frame beta chains kept. Rows are unified per CDR3 protein, each entry keeping the most common DNA and genes. The table for this sample lists roughly 790,000 distinct CDR3 sequences; around 20% of them were counted only once. 10% of the sample lies in the top ten. Sequences were derived from PBMCs from blood, sampled roughly 5 days after vaccination. The source of these receptors is a man aged 45-65 years who received an inactivated influenza vaccine. Donor details come from another sample of the same person, matched by shared clones.

The J gene is TRBJ1-1, the V gene TRBV27; the D gene is possibly TRBD1 (5 bases). With 5 bases removed from V and 0 bases from J, the gap between germline ends came to 13 bases. The germline V gene encodes CDR1 MNHEY and CDR2 SMNVEV (reference sequence). The CDR3 runs 15 residues. The CDR3 DNA reads TGTGCCAGCAGTCCAAGGACACTTATGAACACTGAAGCTTTCTTT. This encodes CASSPRTLMNTEAFF.

This chain joins TRBV7-9 and TRBJ1-1, with no clear D. This CDR3 is 13 amino acids long. The germline CDR1 and CDR2 sequences are SEHNR and FQNEAQ (reference sequence). Trimming left V 4 bases short and J 1 base short, with 7 bases between. The CDR3 nucleotides read TGTGCCAGCAGCTCGGTGAGGAACACTGAAGCTTTCTTT. This encodes CASSSVRNTEAFF.

The chain couples TRBV20-1 to TRBJ2-5; D remains unclear. Trimming took 3 bases from V and 5 from J, leaving 7 bases between them. Germline CDR1 reads DFQATT; CDR2 reads SNEGSKA (reference sequence). The CDR3 is 11 amino acids. The DNA for the CDR3 is TGCAGTGCTAGGAAAGTGGAGACCCAGTACTTC. Its translation is CSARKVETQYF.

J is TRBJ2-2 and V is TRBV4-3, with 12 nucleotides matching TRBD2. With 5 bases clipped from V and 7 bases from J, the junction kept 5 bases outside the gene matches. CDR1 and CDR2 (germline): LGHNA, YSLEER. This CDR3 region has 15 residues. The CDR3 nucleotides are TGCGCCAGCAGCTTGCGGACTAGCGGGATCGGGGAGCTGTTTTTT. It yields the protein CASSLRTSGIGELFF.

This clonotype came up a few times. The chain recombines TRBV15 with TRBJ1-4; 9 bases line up with TRBD1. Germline V gene lookup returns CDR1 LNHNV and CDR2 YYDKDF (reference sequence). The junction had 8 bases not matched to a gene; V was cut back by 1 base and J by 8 bases. The CDR3 consists of 16 residues. DNA of the CDR3: TGTGCCACCAGCAGAGGTGGGACAGGGCCTATAGAAAAACTGTTTTTT. This translates into CATSRGGTGPIEKLFF.

In its sample, this clonotype was seen a few times. V is TRBV28 and J is TRBJ2-7, with 7 nucleotides matching TRBD1. This CDR3 has 15 amino acids. Germline CDR1 reads MDHEN; CDR2 reads SYDVKM. The junction had 8 bases not matched to a gene; V was cut back by 4 bases and J by 2 bases. CDR3 sequence: CASSYTRDRAYEQYF. CDR3 DNA: TGTGCCAGCAGTTATACCCGGGACAGAGCCTACGAGCAGTACTTC.

The chain recombines TRBV10-1 with TRBJ2-2; D is unresolved. The CDR3 is 15 residues long. Germline V gives CDR1 WNHNN, CDR2 SYGVQD (reference sequence). Trimming took off 8 bases at V and 2 bases at J, with 15 bases between the two ends. CDR3 DNA sequence: TGCGCCAGCTCCGGGCAGCCCCCAAACACCGGGGAGCTGTTTTTT. Protein product: CASSGQPPNTGELFF.

CDR3 sequence reads: CASSKALRFFYGYTF. As DNA, the CDR3 is TGTGCCAGCAGCAAAGCGCTCCGATTCTTCTATGGCTACACCTTC. The genes are TRBV21-1 and TRBJ1-2. TRBV21-1 is a listed pseudogene. The CDR3 length is 15 residues.

V and J are TRBV20-1 and TRBJ1-5; tentative D call: TRBD1 (5 bases). Trimming stripped 7 bases from V and 8 bases from J, with 21 bases between. This CDR3 region has 14 residues. Germline V gene sequence: CDR1 DFQATT, CDR2 SNEGSKA (reference sequence). This CDR3 is CSVGRGSPHEPQHF. The CDR3 nucleotides are TGCAGTGTAGGTAGGGGCAGTCCTCATGAGCCCCAGCATTTT.

The gene calls are TRBV29-1 and TRBJ2-7; no clear D gene. CDR1 SQVTM and CDR2 ANQGSEA come from the germline V gene. V was trimmed by 4 bases and J by 3 bases, leaving 10 bases between them. The CDR3 is 12 residues long. CDR3 region: CSVGYGFYEQYF. CDR3 coding DNA: TGCAGCGTTGGGTACGGTTTCTACGAGCAGTACTTC.

The chain has TRBV5-5 and TRBJ2-1, with 8 bases fitting TRBD1. There are 14 residues in the CDR3. Per the germline V gene, CDR1 is SGHKS and CDR2 is YYEKEE (reference sequence). V gave up 7 bases and J gave up 8 bases; unmatched junction bases: 11. For the CDR3, the DNA is TGTGCCAGCGGCCGAGGACAGGGTCGGGATGAGCAGTTCTTC. The encoded protein is CASGRGQGRDEQFF.

The chain links TRBV10-3 to TRBJ2-1, with D possibly being TRBD2 (5 bases). V lost 10 bases, J lost 5 bases, and 12 bases lay in between. The CDR3 length is 12 residues. Germline CDR1 is ENHRY and CDR2 is SYGVKD. The CDR3 loop reads CATKTSDNEQFF. CDR3 nucleotides: TGTGCCACAAAAACTAGTGACAATGAGCAGTTCTTC.